This T cell receptor beta chain came from a study of T-cell reconstitution after alpha-beta-depleted transplantation in children. Study-level findings and limits: T-cell counts and diversity were attributed mostly to newly produced T cells one year after transplant.

The sample holds a few counts of this clonotype. The antigen is not known. Unique molecular identifiers were built into the TCRbeta library. TCRdb reprocessed the PCR reads with MiXCR, giving one entry per CDR3 protein. This sample has just over 950,000 distinct CDR3 sequences; roughly 29% occur once, and the top ten carry about 28%. Specimen: PBMCs, mostly from graft donor cells, collected 360 days after TCRalphabeta/CD19-depleted stem cell transplant. This TCR derives from a boy under two years old who had a stem cell transplant for SCID, so the T cells may come from the graft donor.

The CDR3 here is CASSQLRQGGTGELFF. CDR3 nucleotide sequence: TGTGCCAGCAGCCAACTGAGGCAGGGCGGGACCGGGGAGCTGTTTTTT. The V call is TRBV3-1, the J call TRBJ2-2, with D perhaps matching TRBD1 or TRBD2 (5 bases each). The germline V gene has CDR1 LGHDT and CDR2 YNNKEL (reference sequence). Trimming cost V 2 bases and J 5 bases, with 15 bases left between them. The CDR3 runs 16 residues. The complete variable domain, with remaining parts taken from reference TRBV3-1 and TRBJ2-2, reads DTAVSQTPKYLVTQMGNDKSIKCEQNLGHDTMYWYKQDSKKFLKIMFSYNNKELIINETVPNRFSPKSPDKAHLNLHINSLELGDSAVYFCASSQLRQGGTGELFFGEGSRLTVL.